This T cell receptor (beta chain) was retrieved from a study of STAT5B mutations in CD4+ large granular lymphocyte leukemia. Clones were sequenced by immunoSEQ multiplex PCR, and TCRdb holds only the in-frame ones, with some missing. This sample has tens of thousands of clones, with about four fifths found just once. V gave up 4 bases and J gave up 1 base; unmatched junction bases: 4. The CDR3 consists of 15 residues. The germline V gene has CDR1 MGHRA and CDR2 YSYEKL. This clone was observed a handful of times. Specimen: CD4+ T cells from blood buffy coats. The receptor was derived from a human donor in good health. The rearrangement links TRBV4-1 to TRBJ1-5; 7 bases match TRBD1. CDR3 loop: CASSPTGLSNQPQHF. The DNA for the CDR3 is TGCGCCAGCAGCCCGACAGGGCTGAGCAATCAGCCCCAGCATTTT.